The subject of this entry is one T cell receptor beta chain. As yet, its antigen is unknown. This specimen belongs to a study of cytomegalovirus exposure and HLA in healthy donors. General study findings and limits: Previously analyzed data showed that most TCR beta V segments were productive at a frequency of about 90% or about 30%.

In the PCR, 60 Vbeta and 13 Jbeta primers were used. Some clones are missing from TCRdb's copy, which holds only in-frame ones; the method was immunoSEQ multiplex PCR. The sample lists roughly 120,000 clones, around 79% seen once, with around 1.5% in the top ten. The sequence came from a woman aged 18-29 years in good health and CMV-seronegative. The sample comprised PBMCs.

The CDR3 is CAWSVRGDQPQHF. The CDR3 nucleotides read TGTGCCTGGAGTGTCAGGGGCGATCAGCCCCAGCATTTT. The rearrangement joins TRBV30 to TRBJ1-5; D is possibly TRBD1 (6 bases). The V gene's germline CDR1 is GTSNPN and CDR2 SVGIG (reference sequence). The CDR3 runs to 13 residues. Trimming stripped 0 bases from V and 5 bases from J, with 8 bases between.